Listed below are T cell receptor beta chains from one sample, sequenced in a study of T cells after yellow fever vaccination. From the 5' RACE reads, TCRdb called clonotypes with MiXCR, one entry per CDR3 protein. The repertoire holds 40,000 to 50,000 distinct CDR3 sequences, 5.5% to 7.5% seen once, with about 10% in the top ten. The material sequenced was PBMCs, either bulk or a sorted T-cell subset (CD4+, CD8+, memory, or dextramer-sorted; not recorded which), taken 45 days after the yellow fever booster vaccination. The receptors here all came from a man younger than 40 who received the YFV17D yellow fever vaccine. The CDR3 runs from the conserved cysteine through the conserved F or W. A D gene is named only where the DNA matches it firmly. Size values are once, few and many counts, or a class for expanded clones, and some rows have none.

CDR3 DNA: TGCAGCGTTGATCTTCAGTTGGGAGAGACCCAGTACTTC
CDR3 protein: CSVDLQLGETQYF
D gene: -
V gene: TRBV29-1
J gene: TRBJ2-5
clone size: -

CDR3 DNA: TGTGCCAGCAGCAAACCGGGACTAGCGGGAGAGGGCACAGATACGCAGTATTTT
CDR3 protein: CASSKPGLAGEGTDTQYF
D gene: -
V gene: TRBV21-1
J gene: TRBJ2-3
clone size: -

CDR3 DNA: TGTGCCACCAGTAAACCGGGCGAGGAACAGCCCCAGCATTTT
CDR3 protein: CATSKPGEEQPQHF
D gene: -
V gene: TRBV24-1
J gene: TRBJ1-5
clone size: many

CDR3 DNA: TGTGCCAGTAGTTCTCATGGGTTCCAAGAGACCCAGTACTTC
CDR3 protein: CASSSHGFQETQYF
D gene: -
V gene: TRBV19
J gene: TRBJ2-5
clone size: many

CDR3 DNA: TGCAGTGCTAGAACTTCTTTAACCGGGGAGCTGTTTTTT
CDR3 protein: CSARTSLTGELFF
D gene: -
V gene: TRBV20-1
J gene: TRBJ2-2
clone size: -

CDR3 DNA: TGTGCCAGCAGTTACGAGGCAGGTGATAATCAGCCCCAGCATTTT
CDR3 protein: CASSYEAGDNQPQHF
D gene: -
V gene: TRBV6-5
J gene: TRBJ1-5
clone size: -

CDR3 DNA: TGCAGCGTTGAATCGGGTAACCGGTACTTC
CDR3 protein: CSVESGNRYF
D gene: -
V gene: TRBV29-1
J gene: TRBJ2-5
clone size: many

CDR3 DNA: TGTGCCAGCCGCGACACAGGCACCGGGGAGCTGTTTTTT
CDR3 protein: CASRDTGTGELFF
D gene: -
V gene: TRBV25-1
J gene: TRBJ2-2
clone size: many

CDR3 DNA: TGTGCCAGTAGCCCGGGAGGGGGTTATGGTGGCTACACCTTC
CDR3 protein: CASSPGGGYGGYTF
D gene: -
V gene: TRBV19
J gene: TRBJ1-2
clone size: few

CDR3 DNA: TGTGCCAGCAGTACTCCCAAAGAGACTAGCGGGAGGTTTGAGCAGTTCTTC
CDR3 protein: CASSTPKETSGRFEQFF
D gene: TRBD2
V gene: TRBV6-5
J gene: TRBJ2-1
clone size: -

CDR3 DNA: TGTGCCAGCGGACCTGGACTAGCTATAGACATTCAGTACTTC
CDR3 protein: CASGPGLAIDIQYF
D gene: TRBD2
V gene: TRBV11-2
J gene: TRBJ2-4
clone size: many

CDR3 DNA: TGTGCCAGCAGTAAAGTAGGATCCTACGAGCAGTACTTC
CDR3 protein: CASSKVGSYEQYF
D gene: -
V gene: TRBV12-3/TRBV12-4
J gene: TRBJ2-7
clone size: many

CDR3 DNA: TGTGCCAGCAGTCCACCGGGTAGGGGTCCGGGGGATACGCAGTATTTT
CDR3 protein: CASSPPGRGPGDTQYF
D gene: -
V gene: TRBV6-1
J gene: TRBJ2-3
clone size: many

CDR3 DNA: TGTGCCAGCAGCCAGGTACAGGGGACCAACGAGCAGTACTTC
CDR3 protein: CASSQVQGTNEQYF
D gene: TRBD1
V gene: TRBV7-2
J gene: TRBJ2-7
clone size: many

CDR3 DNA: TGTGCCAGCAGCCAAGCGGCGGGGCGATCAGATACGCAGTATTTT
CDR3 protein: CASSQAAGRSDTQYF
D gene: -
V gene: TRBV3-1
J gene: TRBJ2-3
clone size: -

CDR3 DNA: TGCAGTGCTAGAGAAGTAAACCAAGAGACCCAGTACTTC
CDR3 protein: CSAREVNQETQYF
D gene: -
V gene: TRBV20-1
J gene: TRBJ2-5
clone size: many

CDR3 DNA: TGCGCCAGCAGCTTGGGGACTAGCGGGACTGATACGCAGTATTTT
CDR3 protein: CASSLGTSGTDTQYF
D gene: TRBD2
V gene: TRBV5-1
J gene: TRBJ2-3
clone size: many

CDR3 DNA: TGCAGTGCTAGCGAGACATTGAACACTGAAGCTTTCTTT
CDR3 protein: CSASETLNTEAFF
D gene: -
V gene: TRBV20-1
J gene: TRBJ1-1
clone size: many

CDR3 DNA: TGTGCCAGCAGCTTCGGACTAGCGAGGGGCACAGATACGCAGTATTTT
CDR3 protein: CASSFGLARGTDTQYF
D gene: TRBD2
V gene: TRBV7-3
J gene: TRBJ2-3
clone size: -

CDR3 DNA: TGTGCCAGCAGCAAACCCCTGCGGTGTTTCGTCGGTAACTCCATGAACACTGAAGCTTTCTTT
CDR3 protein: CASSKPLRCFVGNSMNTEAFF
D gene: -
V gene: TRBV21-1
J gene: TRBJ1-1
clone size: -

CDR3 DNA: TGCAGTGCTAGGGACCGAAATCAGCCCCAGCATTTT
CDR3 protein: CSARDRNQPQHF
D gene: -
V gene: TRBV20-1
J gene: TRBJ1-5
clone size: -

CDR3 DNA: TGCAGTGCTAGTCCTGAGAACTATGGCTACACCTTC
CDR3 protein: CSASPENYGYTF
D gene: -
V gene: TRBV20-1
J gene: TRBJ1-2
clone size: many

CDR3 DNA: TGCGCCAGCAGCTTCGGGGGCAGGGACGAGCAGTACTTC
CDR3 protein: CASSFGGRDEQYF
D gene: -
V gene: TRBV5-1
J gene: TRBJ2-7
clone size: many

CDR3 DNA: TGTGCCAGCAGCCACCAGACAGGGTTAGGGGCCAACGTCCTGACTTTC
CDR3 protein: CASSHQTGLGANVLTF
D gene: TRBD1
V gene: TRBV3-1
J gene: TRBJ2-6
clone size: -

CDR3 DNA: TGTGCCAGCAGGAGGGTAGCAGCGGGCCCCTACGAGCAGTACTTC
CDR3 protein: CASRRVAAGPYEQYF
D gene: -
V gene: TRBV6-5
J gene: TRBJ2-7
clone size: many

CDR3 DNA: TGTGCCTGGAGTGTACAACAGATCGCGCAGTATTTT
CDR3 protein: CAWSVQQIAQYF
D gene: -
V gene: TRBV30
J gene: TRBJ2-3
clone size: -

CDR3 DNA: TGCAGTGCTAGAGTCCCGGGACAGGGGGCCAAAAACATTCAGTACTTC
CDR3 protein: CSARVPGQGAKNIQYF
D gene: TRBD1
V gene: TRBV20-1
J gene: TRBJ2-4
clone size: few